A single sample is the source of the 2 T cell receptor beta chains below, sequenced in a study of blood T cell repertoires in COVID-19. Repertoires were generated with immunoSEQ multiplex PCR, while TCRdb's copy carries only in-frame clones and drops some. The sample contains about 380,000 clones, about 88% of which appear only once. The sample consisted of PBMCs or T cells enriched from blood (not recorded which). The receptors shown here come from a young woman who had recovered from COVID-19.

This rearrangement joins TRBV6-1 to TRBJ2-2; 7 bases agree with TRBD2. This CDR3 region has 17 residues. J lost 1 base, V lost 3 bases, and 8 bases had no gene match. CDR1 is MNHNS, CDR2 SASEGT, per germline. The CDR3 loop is CASSDGILALNTGELFF. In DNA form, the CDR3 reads TGTGCCAGCAGTGATGGGATACTAGCGCTGAACACCGGGGAGCTGTTTTTT.

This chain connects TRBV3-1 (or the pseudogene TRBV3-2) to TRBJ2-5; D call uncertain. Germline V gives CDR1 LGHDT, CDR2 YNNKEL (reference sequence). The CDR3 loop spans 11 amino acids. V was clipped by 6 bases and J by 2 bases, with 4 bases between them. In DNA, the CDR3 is TGTGCCAGCAGTCTGCAAGAGACCCAGTACTTC. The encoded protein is CASSLQETQYF.